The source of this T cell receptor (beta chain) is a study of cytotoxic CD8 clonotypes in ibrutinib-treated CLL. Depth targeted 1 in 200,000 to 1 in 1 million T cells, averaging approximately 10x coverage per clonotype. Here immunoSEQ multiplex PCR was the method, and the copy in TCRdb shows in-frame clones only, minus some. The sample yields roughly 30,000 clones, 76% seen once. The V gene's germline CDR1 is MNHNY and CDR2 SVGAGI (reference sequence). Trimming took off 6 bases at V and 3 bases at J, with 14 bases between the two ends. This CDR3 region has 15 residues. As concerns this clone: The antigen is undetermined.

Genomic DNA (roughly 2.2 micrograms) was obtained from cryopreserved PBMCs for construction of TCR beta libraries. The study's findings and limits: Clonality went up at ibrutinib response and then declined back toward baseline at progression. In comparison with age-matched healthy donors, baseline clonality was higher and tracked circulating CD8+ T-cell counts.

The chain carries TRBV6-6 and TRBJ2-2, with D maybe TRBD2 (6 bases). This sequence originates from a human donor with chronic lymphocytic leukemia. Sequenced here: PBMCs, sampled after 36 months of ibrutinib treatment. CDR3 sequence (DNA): TGTGCCAGCAGCCCTCGGCGGGGACACACCGGGGAGCTGTTTTTT. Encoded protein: CASSPRRGHTGELFF.